The 27 T cell receptor beta chains below were found in one sample sequenced in a study of cytomegalovirus exposure and HLA in healthy donors. A multiplex PCR was run with 60 Vbeta primers and 13 Jbeta primers. Generated by immunoSEQ multiplex PCR, the TCRdb table keeps only in-frame clones and is missing some. This table holds 120,000 or so clones, roughly 85% found once. Sequences were obtained from PBMCs. Receptors were obtained from a woman aged 35 to 49 in good health and CMV-seropositive.

The CDR3 DNA reads as TGTGCCAGTAGGCGGCACAAACAACGGGTCATTTTGAACACTGAAGCTTTCTTT. Its translation: CASRRHKQRVILNTEAFF. The gene calls are TRBV19 and TRBJ1-1; no clear D gene. Trimming removed 6 bases from V and 0 bases from J, with 23 bases in between. The CDR3 extends over 18 amino acids. The germline CDR1 and CDR2 sequences are LNHDA and SQIVND (reference sequence).

This clone appeared once. The V call is TRBV2, the J call TRBJ2-1; 14 bases map to TRBD2. The CDR3 is made up of 15 amino acids. Germline V lookup: CDR1 SNHLY, CDR2 FYNNEI. V lost 6 bases, J lost 10 bases, and 8 bases stayed unmatched. CDR3: CASRQRLAGGGEQFF. CDR3 coding DNA: TGTGCCAGCAGGCAACGACTAGCGGGAGGGGGGGAGCAGTTCTTC. Together with reference TRBV2 and TRBJ2-1, the CDR3 gives the full variable domain: EPEVTQTPSHQVTQMGQEVILRCVPISNHLYFYWYRQILGQKVEFLVSFYNNEISEKSEIFDDQFSVERPDGSNFTLKIRSTKLEDSAMYFCASRQRLAGGGEQFFGPGTRLTVL.

This chain connects TRBV2 to TRBJ2-3, with TRBD2 as a possible D gene (6 bases). From germline, CDR1 is SNHLY and CDR2 FYNNEI. V was clipped by 8 bases and J by 8 bases, with 20 bases between them. The CDR3 loop spans 14 amino acids. CDR3 nucleotides: TGTGCCAGCGGGTTTGCGGGAAGCCGAGGTACGCAGTATTTT. Translation gives CASGFAGSRGTQYF.

This chain uses TRBV7-6 with TRBJ2-4; D gene ambiguous. V gave up 5 bases and J gave up 0 bases, with 17 bases separating them. CDR1 and CDR2 (germline): SGHVS, FNYEAQ. The CDR3 length is 17 residues. This CDR3 is CASSPGLRPLAKNIQYF. The CDR3 DNA follows: TGTGCCAGCAGCCCCGGGTTAAGACCCCTAGCCAAAAACATTCAGTACTTC. The variable domain in full, with the rest retrieved from reference TRBV7-6 and TRBJ2-4, is GAGVSQSPRYKVTKRGQDVALRCDPISGHVSLYWYRQALGQGPEFLTYFNYEAQQDKSGLPNDRFSAERPEGSISTLTIQRTEQRDSAMYRCASSPGLRPLAKNIQYFGAGTRLSVL.

The V call is TRBV7-9, the J call TRBJ2-7; a possible D gene is TRBD2 (5 bases). CDR1 and CDR2 from the germline V gene are SEHNR and FQNEAQ (reference sequence). The CDR3 extends over 16 amino acids. The V end lost 3 bases, the J end lost 0 bases, and 15 bases lay between the germline ends. Here the CDR3 reads CASSLSPSSTSYEQYF. The CDR3 region has the DNA TGTGCCAGCAGCTTGTCCCCTAGCTCGACCTCCTACGAGCAGTACTTC.

The gene calls are TRBV10-2 and TRBJ1-1; D is unresolved. The CDR3 totals 15 residues. V was shortened by 3 bases and J by 1 base, with 12 bases between the two germline ends. Germline V lookup: CDR1 WSHSY, CDR2 SAAADI. The CDR3 DNA follows: TGCGCCAGCAGTGACTTTATAGGGAGGAACACTGAAGCTTTCTTT. It translates to CASSDFIGRNTEAFF.

The chain links TRBV7-6 to TRBJ2-7; 8 nucleotides align to TRBD2. The length of the CDR3 is 15 residues. The germline V gene encodes CDR1 SGHVS and CDR2 FNYEAQ. The V segment lost 5 bases and the J segment 4 bases; nucleotides outside the gene matches: 10. For the CDR3, the DNA is TGTGCCAGCAGCCAATCGATCCGGGAGGGGTACGAGCAGTACTTC. Protein: CASSQSIREGYEQYF.

On this clone: This same CDR3 is encoded by further DNA sequences in the sample. The chain carries TRBV5-1 and TRBJ2-2; 8 bases align to TRBD1. Germline assignment: CDR1 SGHRS and CDR2 YFSETQ. With V trimmed by 4 bases and J by 2 bases, 4 bases remained unmatched. The CDR3 length is 15 residues. In DNA form, the CDR3 reads TGCGCCAGCAGCCTAGGACAGGGTAACACCGGGGAGCTGTTTTTT. It specifies CASSLGQGNTGELFF.

The chain carries TRBV9 and TRBJ2-5, with 8 bases identical to TRBD1. V was clipped by 3 bases and J by 5 bases; unmatched bases: 6. There are 14 residues in the CDR3. Germline CDR1 SGDLS, CDR2 YYNGEE. The CDR3 reads CASSAAGGYETQYF. In DNA, the CDR3 is TGTGCCAGCAGCGCCGCAGGGGGCTACGAGACCCAGTACTTC. Variable domain in full (rest from reference TRBV9 and TRBJ2-5): DSGVTQTPKHLITATGQRVTLRCSPRSGDLSVYWYQQSLDQGLQFLIQYYNGEERAKGNILERFSAQQFPDLHSELNLSSLELGDSALYFCASSAAGGYETQYFGPGTRLLVL.

The V gene is TRBV6-6, the J gene TRBJ1-3, with D perhaps matching TRBD1 (6 bases). CDR1 is MNHNY, CDR2 SVGAGI, per germline (reference sequence). This CDR3 region has 16 residues. V lost 4 bases to trimming and J lost 0 bases, with 13 bases between them. DNA for the CDR3: TGTGCCAGCAGTTTCGGGGGGCTCAGCTCTGGAAACACCATATATTTT. It specifies CASSFGGLSSGNTIYF.

This chain uses TRBV7-8 with TRBJ2-2; TRBD2 matches at 9 bases. CDR1 and CDR2 from the germline V gene are SGHVS and FQNEAQ. The trim removed 5 bases at V and 7 bases at J, leaving 14 bases unmatched. The CDR3 has 17 residues. CDR3 nucleotides: TGTGCCAGCAGCCGCTCCCGACTAGCGGTTGGGGACGGGGAGCTGTTTTTT. It codes for CASSRSRLAVGDGELFF.

The J gene is TRBJ2-1, the V gene TRBV27; 9 bases map to TRBD2. Germline lookup yields CDR1 MNHEY and CDR2 SMNVEV (reference sequence). J gave up 5 bases and V 5 bases, and 10 bases lay outside the gene matches. This CDR3 has 16 residues. The CDR3 DNA follows: TGTGCCAGCAGTCCCGCCGGGACTAGCAGGAACAATGAGCAGTTCTTC. Amino acid sequence: CASSPAGTSRNNEQFF.

This clone was detected only a few times. V usage is TRBV7-9 and J usage is TRBJ1-1, with TRBD1 matching 8 bases. V gave up 4 bases and J gave up 10 bases; unmatched junction bases: 8. CDR1 is SEHNR and CDR2 is FQNEAQ in the germline V gene (reference sequence). The CDR3 contains 13 residues. This CDR3 reads CASSSGQVSRAFF. In DNA, the CDR3 is TGTGCCAGCAGCTCGGGACAGGTCTCGAGAGCTTTCTTT.

This sequence joins TRBV4-2 and TRBJ1-6; D call uncertain. With 1 base removed from V and 9 bases from J, the gap between germline ends came to 7 bases. Looked up from germline, CDR1 is LGHNA and CDR2 is YNFKEQ. The CDR3 has 13 residues. The CDR3 DNA follows: TGTGCCAGCAGCCAAGCCCCGGGTTCACCCCTCCACTTT. It translates to CASSQAPGSPLHF.

The CDR3 DNA follows: TGTGCCAGCAGCACCGCGTGGAGCTCCTACAATGAGCAGTTCTTC. It codes for CASSTAWSSYNEQFF. J is TRBJ2-1 and V is TRBV7-2; D unclear. Trimming stripped 5 bases from V and 0 bases from J, with 11 bases between. Germline CDR1 is SGHTA and CDR2 is FQGNSA. This CDR3 contains 15 residues.

The V and J genes are TRBV7-9 and TRBJ2-1, with 8 bases identical to TRBD2. Germline V gives CDR1 SEHNR, CDR2 FQNEAQ (reference sequence). The CDR3 covers 15 residues. V lost 5 bases and J lost 1; bases outside the gene matches: 4. Here the CDR3 DNA reads TGTGCCAGCAGCCCGAGCGGGAGATCCTACAATGAGCAGTTCTTC. Encoded protein: CASSPSGRSYNEQFF.

The chain couples TRBV5-1 to TRBJ2-5; 12 nucleotides align to TRBD2. The CDR3 contains 18 residues. V dropped 2 bases and J dropped 1; count of bases not matched to a gene: 9. Looked up from germline, CDR1 is SGHRS and CDR2 is YFSETQ. This CDR3 reads CASSLQGLAGYFQETQYF. CDR3 coding DNA: TGCGCCAGCAGCTTACAAGGACTAGCGGGATACTTCCAAGAGACCCAGTACTTC.

CDR3 region: CASSLAGLAGVTEQYF. As DNA, the CDR3 is TGTGCCAGCAGTTTAGCCGGACTAGCGGGAGTAACCGAGCAGTACTTC. The V gene is TRBV28, the J gene TRBJ2-7; 13 positions match TRBD2. After removal of 2 bases from V and 6 bases from J, the junction contained 7 bases not matched to a gene. Germline lookup yields CDR1 MDHEN and CDR2 SYDVKM. This CDR3 is built from 16 residues.

This chain links TRBV5-6 with TRBJ2-2; weak D call: TRBD2 (5 bases). Deletions cut 4 bases from V and 4 bases from J, with 11 bases between. The CDR3 runs to 14 residues. The germline V gene has CDR1 SGHDT and CDR2 YYEEEE. CDR3 bases: TGTGCCAGCAGCCTGACTACGGGCACCGGGGAGCTGTTTTTT. Protein: CASSLTTGTGELFF.

On this clone itself: A read error may account for a junction end that differs from germline. The chain recombines TRBV4-1 with TRBJ2-7, with 7 bases identical to TRBD2. There are 15 residues in the CDR3. The germline V gene has CDR1 MGHRA and CDR2 YSYEKL. The CDR3 loop reads CASSQSSGTFYEQHF. CDR3 coding DNA: TGCGCCAGCAGCCAAAGCAGCGGGACGTTCTACGAGCAGCACTTC.

This clone was counted a few times. J is TRBJ2-2 and V is TRBV11-3; no clear D gene. V gave up 8 bases and J gave up 6 bases, with 13 bases separating them. Germline CDR1 is SGHNT and CDR2 is YENEEA. This CDR3 contains 13 residues. The CDR3 here is CASGFGSAGELFF. Written as DNA, the CDR3 is TGTGCCAGCGGATTCGGCAGCGCCGGGGAGCTGTTTTTT.

The gene calls are TRBV25-1 and TRBJ2-1, with 12 bases that match TRBD2. The junction had 4 bases not matched to a gene; V was cut back by 1 base and J by 9 bases. The CDR3 has 15 residues. CDR1 is MGHDK, CDR2 SYGVNS, per germline. As DNA, the CDR3 is TGTGCCAGCAGTGAATCTAGCGGGAGGGCGGGTGAGCAGTTCTTC. Translating it yields CASSESSGRAGEQFF.

The V call is TRBV5-1, the J call TRBJ2-4; the D gene is possibly TRBD2 (5 bases). Trimming left V 4 bases short and J 8 bases short, with 13 bases between. Germline CDR1 and CDR2: SGHRS and YFSETQ. This CDR3 comprises 13 residues. CDR3: CASSPTLGYIQYF. CDR3 nucleotides: TGCGCCAGCAGCCCCACACTAGGGTACATTCAGTACTTC. The whole variable domain, filled in from reference TRBV5-1 and TRBJ2-4, reads KAGVTQTPRYLIKTRGQQVTLSCSPISGHRSVSWYQQTPGQGLQFLFEYFSETQRNKGNFPGRFSGRQFSNSRSEMNVSTLELGDSALYLCASSPTLGYIQYFGAGTRLSVL.

V is TRBV6-1 and J is TRBJ1-2; 9 nucleotides align to TRBD1. V was pared by 6 bases and J by 3 bases, with 2 bases of the junction left unmatched. The CDR3 has 13 amino acids. The V gene's germline CDR1 is MNHNS and CDR2 SASEGT. The CDR3 sequence: CASRGQGYYGYTF. DNA of the CDR3: TGTGCCAGCAGGGGACAGGGTTACTATGGCTACACCTTC.

The chain employs TRBV29-1 and TRBJ2-3, with 8 bases lining up with TRBD2. V lost 4 bases to trimming and J lost 4 bases; unmatched junction nucleotides: 4. Per germline, CDR1 SQVTM and CDR2 ANQGSEA. This CDR3 comprises 13 residues. Here the CDR3 DNA reads TGCAGCGTTGTTGCGGGAGGAGCAGATACGCAGTATTTT. As protein: CSVVAGGADTQYF.

This sequence joins TRBV9 and TRBJ2-7; D uncertain. Germline lookup yields CDR1 SGDLS and CDR2 YYNGEE. Deletions cut 0 bases from V and 7 bases from J, with 14 bases between. The CDR3 loop spans 14 amino acids. The CDR3 sequence is CASSVDGAVREQYF. In DNA, the CDR3 is TGTGCCAGCAGCGTAGATGGTGCCGTGAGAGAGCAGTACTTC.

The V call is TRBV6-5, the J call TRBJ1-1; tentative D call: TRBD1 (5 bases). This CDR3 region has 13 residues. Germline V lookup: CDR1 MNHEY, CDR2 SVGAGI. V was pared by 6 bases and J by 0 bases, with 8 bases between. CDR3 sequence (DNA): TGTGCCAGCAGAGCAGGGATGAACACTGAAGCTTTCTTT. Encoded protein: CASRAGMNTEAFF.